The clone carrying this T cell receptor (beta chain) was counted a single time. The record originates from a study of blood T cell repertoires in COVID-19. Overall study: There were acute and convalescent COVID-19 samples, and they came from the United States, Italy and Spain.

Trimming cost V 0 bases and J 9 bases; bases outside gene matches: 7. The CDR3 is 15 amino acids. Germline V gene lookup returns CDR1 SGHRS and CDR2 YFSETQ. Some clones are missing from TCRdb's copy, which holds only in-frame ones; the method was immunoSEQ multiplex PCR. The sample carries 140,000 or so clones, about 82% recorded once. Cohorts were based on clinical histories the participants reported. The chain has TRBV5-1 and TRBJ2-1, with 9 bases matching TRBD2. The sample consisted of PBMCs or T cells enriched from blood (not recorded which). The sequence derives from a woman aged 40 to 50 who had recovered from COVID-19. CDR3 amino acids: CASSLAVAGASEQFF. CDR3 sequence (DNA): TGCGCCAGCAGCTTGGCCGTAGCGGGAGCTTCTGAGCAGTTCTTC.